The rows below give T cell receptor beta chains drawn from one sample of a study of shared clonotypes between healthy human individuals. TCRdb keeps only in-frame clones here, not all; method: immunoSEQ multiplex PCR. The data show around 340,000 clones, around 79% seen once. The sequencing input was memory CD4+ T cells sorted from blood. The receptors stem from a man younger than 45 in good health. CDR3s include the opening cysteine and the closing phenylalanine or tryptophan. The D gene is left open where the match is weak. The listing skips clone size in some rows; elsewhere it reads once, few, many or a size class.

d_call j_call v_call clone_size cdr3_aa cdr3_nt
TRBD1 TRBJ2-7 TRBV18 . CASSRTGTGTYEQYF TGTGCCAGCTCACGAACCGGGACAGGGACTTACGAGCAGTACTTC
. TRBJ2-1 TRBV5-6 once CASSPSFGADWQFF TGTGCCAGCAGCCCATCATTCGGGGCGGACTGGCAGTTCTTC
. TRBJ1-3 TRBV5-4 . CASSFGTEAGNTIYF TGTGCCAGCAGCTTTGGCACAGAGGCTGGAAACACCATATATTTT
. TRBJ1-2 TRBV2 . CASSETGSYGYTF TGTGCCAGCAGTGAAACAGGGTCCTATGGCTACACCTTC
. TRBJ2-7 TRBV20-1 . CSARDGYEQYF TGCAGTGCTAGGGACGGCTACGAGCAGTACTTC
. TRBJ2-1 TRBV2 few CASKRDASYNEQFF TGTGCCAGCAAGAGGGACGCCTCCTACAATGAGCAGTTCTTC
TRBD2 TRBJ2-3 TRBV5-1 many CASSLGLAGGPLGTDTQYF TGCGCCAGCAGCTTGGGACTAGCGGGAGGGCCATTGGGCACAGATACGCAGTATTTT
TRBD2 TRBJ2-2 TRBV15 . CATSSERESFGELFF TGTGCCACCAGCAGTGAGCGGGAGTCTTTCGGGGAGCTGTTTTTT
. TRBJ2-5 TRBV29-1 once CSVQLETQYF TGCAGCGTCCAGCTGGAGACCCAGTACTTC
TRBD1 TRBJ1-4 TRBV27 many CASSRSGTDHEKLFF TGTGCCAGCAGTCGATCCGGGACAGATCATGAAAAACTGTTTTTT
. TRBJ1-1 TRBV30 . CASDEEEEAFF TGTGCCTCCGACGAGGAAGAGGAAGCTTTCTTT
. TRBJ2-1 TRBV11-1 . CASSLSSDNEQFF TGTGCCAGCAGCTTGAGCAGCGACAATGAGCAGTTCTTC
. TRBJ1-5 TRBV19 . CASSINGGNQPQHF TGTGCCAGTAGTATTAACGGGGGCAATCAGCCCCAGCATTTT
. TRBJ2-3 TRBV27 . CASTTADTQYF TGTGCCAGCACCACGGCAGATACGCAGTATTTT
. TRBJ2-1 TRBV6-1 . CASSETRLGAGRIGQFF TGTGCCAGCAGCGAAACGCGTTTGGGGGCCGGTAGGATCGGCCAGTTCTTC
. TRBJ2-1 TRBV7-6 . CASSLGVRGSSYNEQFF TGTGCCAGCAGCTTAGGGGTGAGGGGAAGCTCCTACAATGAGCAGTTCTTC
. TRBJ1-1 TRBV10-1 . CASSEGRGPNTEAFF TGCGCCAGCAGTGAGGGCAGGGGACCTAACACTGAAGCTTTCTTT
. TRBJ1-2 TRBV7-9 . CASSFPGGGYTF TGTGCCAGCAGCTTCCCGGGGGGCGGCTACACCTTC
. TRBJ2-1 TRBV18 . CASSAGTPAYNEQFF TGTGCCAGCTCAGCCGGGACTCCTGCCTACAATGAGCAGTTCTTC
. TRBJ1-2 TRBV2 . CASSESSRGSYGYTF TGTGCCAGCAGTGAATCGTCAAGAGGATCCTATGGCTACACCTTC
. TRBJ2-7 TRBV5-1 . CASSLTGGPYEQYF TGCGCCAGCAGCTTGACAGGCGGCCCCTACGAGCAGTACTTC
TRBD2 TRBJ2-3 TRBV9 . CASSVGLAGMDTQYF TGTGCCAGCAGCGTGGGGCTAGCGGGAATGGATACGCAGTATTTT
TRBD1 TRBJ2-3 TRBV5-1 few CASSPGQLTDTQYF TGCGCCAGCAGCCCGGGACAGCTCACAGATACGCAGTATTTT
. TRBJ2-5 TRBV27 few CASSRNPPAAARRETQYF TGTGCCAGCAGTCGAAACCCCCCAGCAGCGGCACGCAGGGAGACCCAGTACTTC
. TRBJ1-1 TRBV19 once CASSTIRQNTEAFF TGTGCCAGTAGTACAATCCGACAGAACACTGAAGCTTTCTTT
. TRBJ1-1 TRBV27 . CASSTHGGNTEAFF TGTGCCAGCAGTACACACGGGGGGAACACTGAAGCTTTCTTT
TRBD1 TRBJ2-7 TRBV7-3 . CASSPQGPPYEQYF TGTGCCAGCAGCCCACAGGGGCCCCCCTACGAGCAGTACTTC
TRBD1 TRBJ2-7 TRBV29-1 . CSVGTVYEQYF TGCAGCGTGGGGACAGTTTACGAGCAGTACTTC
TRBD1 TRBJ1-3 TRBV14 . CASTRDRGNTIYF TGTGCCAGCACCCGGGACAGGGGAAACACCATATATTTT
. TRBJ1-5 TRBV5-1 . CASSLRHGDQPQHF TGCGCCAGCAGCTTAAGACACGGGGATCAGCCCCAGCATTTT
. TRBJ1-2 TRBV28 . CASSFRTNNYGYTF TGTGCCAGCAGTTTCCGGACAAACAACTATGGCTACACCTTC
TRBD2 TRBJ2-1 TRBV6-6 . CASSRSGTSSRGQFF TGTGCCAGCAGTCGGTCCGGGACTAGCTCCAGGGGGCAGTTCTTC
. TRBJ2-1 TRBV19 . CASSIEGGAGQSYNEQFF TGTGCCAGTAGTATAGAAGGTGGAGCGGGACAATCCTACAATGAGCAGTTCTTC
. TRBJ2-3 TRBV5-4 few CASSLRGGGTDTQYF TGTGCCAGCAGCTTGCGGGGTGGGGGCACAGATACGCAGTATTTT
. TRBJ2-7 TRBV28 . CASSLSTYYEQYF TGTGCCAGCAGTTTATCGACGTATTACGAGCAGTACTTC
. TRBJ2-5 TRBV20-1 . CRVGSAETQYF TGCAGGGTTGGGAGTGCGGAGACCCAGTACTTC
. TRBJ2-1 TRBV7-8 . CASSPGPSSYNEQFF TGTGCCAGCAGCCCCGGACCGAGCTCCTACAATGAGCAGTTCTTC
. TRBJ2-3 TRBV5-1 . CASSFSLGGPSTDTQYF TGCGCCAGCAGCTTCTCCCTGGGTGGGCCTAGCACAGATACGCAGTATTTT
. TRBJ2-1 TRBV14 . CASSQATLYNEQFF TGTGCCAGCAGCCAGGCAACTTTGTACAATGAGCAGTTCTTC
. TRBJ2-7 TRBV11-2 few CASSPTSRMVGTGYEQYF TGTGCCAGCAGCCCCACTAGTAGGATGGTAGGGACTGGTTACGAGCAGTACTTC
. TRBJ1-1 TRBV5-5 . CASRFWGQEAFF TGTGCCAGCAGGTTCTGGGGGCAGGAAGCTTTCTTT